The rows below give T cell receptor beta chains drawn from one sample of a study of blood T cell repertoires in COVID-19. This table comes from immunoSEQ multiplex PCR, and its TCRdb copy is limited to in-frame clones, with some not included. Here the sample spans fewer than 150,000 clones, about 87% being singletons. Source material: peripheral blood. These receptors came from a human donor in a cohort sampled during active COVID-19. CDR3s include the opening cysteine and the closing phenylalanine or tryptophan. A D gene is named only where the DNA matches it firmly. Clone size is stated in some rows and not others, as once, few, many or a class when expanded.

V gene	clone size	D gene	J gene	CDR3 protein	CDR3 DNA
TRBV5-4	.	TRBD2	TRBJ2-1	CASSLAAGGRGNEQFF	TGTGCCAGCAGCTTGGCGGCGGGAGGCAGGGGCAATGAGCAGTTCTTC
TRBV18	once	.	TRBJ1-1	CASSRAQDTEAFF	TGTGCCAGCTCACGAGCACAGGACACTGAAGCTTTCTTT
TRBV5-1	.	TRBD1	TRBJ1-1	CASSPQGDEAFF	TGCGCCAGCAGCCCGCAGGGGGATGAAGCTTTCTTT
TRBV19	.	.	TRBJ2-7	CASSITAVGYEQYF	TGTGCCAGTAGTATAACAGCGGTCGGCTACGAGCAGTACTTC
TRBV5-6	.	.	TRBJ1-5	CASSYALGGNQPQHF	TGTGCCAGCAGCTATGCCCTGGGGGGTAATCAGCCCCAGCATTTT
TRBV4-1	.	.	TRBJ1-1	CASSQPGVNTEAFF	TGCGCCAGCAGCCAACCAGGGGTGAACACTGAAGCTTTCTTT
TRBV27	.	TRBD1	TRBJ1-2	CAASPRTGSGYTF	TGTGCCGCTTCCCCCCGGACAGGGAGCGGCTACACCTTC
TRBV7-8	few	TRBD1	TRBJ1-5	CASSSRQGKRPQHF	TGTGCCAGCAGCTCAAGACAGGGAAAACGGCCCCAGCATTTT
TRBV7-9	.	TRBD1	TRBJ1-1	CASSLSGTVNTEAFF	TGTGCCAGCAGCCTTTCCGGGACAGTGAACACTGAAGCTTTCTTT
TRBV10-3	once	.	TRBJ2-1	CAISEMSASSYNEQFF	TGTGCCATCAGTGAGATGAGCGCAAGCTCCTACAATGAGCAGTTCTTC
TRBV6-6	.	TRBD2	TRBJ2-1	CASSLGLAKFGDEQFF	TGTGCCAGCAGCCTTGGACTAGCCAAATTTGGGGATGAGCAGTTCTTC
TRBV6-6	few	TRBD2	TRBJ2-1	CASSTKRGGYNEQFF	TGTGCCAGCAGTACGAAGCGGGGGGGTTACAATGAGCAGTTCTTC
TRBV9	.	.	TRBJ1-1	CASSVEGSLKTEAFF	TGTGCCAGCAGCGTAGAAGGGAGTCTGAAAACTGAAGCTTTCTTT
TRBV7-3	.	.	TRBJ2-1	CASSLGGPYNEQFF	TGTGCCAGCAGCTTAGGAGGCCCCTACAATGAGCAGTTCTTC
TRBV5-1	few	.	TRBJ1-6	CASSVRQASNSPLHF	TGCGCCAGCAGCGTCCGACAGGCCTCTAATTCACCCCTCCACTTT
TRBV27	.	TRBD2	TRBJ2-1	CASSPVGLAGGSNEQFF	TGTGCCAGCAGTCCGGTGGGACTAGCGGGGGGTTCCAATGAGCAGTTCTTC
TRBV11-2	.	.	TRBJ2-7	CASSFGNSYEQYF	TGTGCCAGCAGCTTTGGCAACTCCTACGAGCAGTACTTC
TRBV28	.	TRBD1	TRBJ2-3	CASSLGTEHSTDTQYF	TGTGCCAGCAGTTTAGGGACAGAGCATAGCACAGATACGCAGTATTTT
TRBV24-1	.	.	TRBJ2-5	CATSGGPGWVQYF	TGTGCCACCAGTGGCGGGCCAGGATGGGTCCAGTACTTC
TRBV6-5	.	.	TRBJ1-1	CASRQTGMRTEAFF	TGTGCCAGCAGACAAACAGGGATGAGGACTGAAGCTTTCTTT
TRBV2	few	.	TRBJ2-1	CASSGGSSYNEQFF	TGTGCCAGCAGCGGAGGCAGCTCCTACAATGAGCAGTTCTTC
TRBV7-9	.	.	TRBJ1-5	CASSLALAGGNQPQHF	TGTGCCAGCAGCTTAGCCTTGGCGGGGGGTAATCAGCCCCAGCATTTT
TRBV15	.	.	TRBJ2-3	CATSREVLPSTDTQYF	TGTGCCACCAGCAGAGAAGTTCTACCTAGCACAGATACGCAGTATTTT
TRBV10-1	.	TRBD1	TRBJ2-5	CASSESQGTTQYF	TGCGCCAGCAGTGAGTCACAGGGGACGACCCAGTACTTC
TRBV18	.	TRBD1	TRBJ1-1	CASYPDEGAMNTEAFF	TGTGCCAGCTACCCGGACGAGGGGGCGATGAACACTGAAGCTTTCTTT
TRBV28	.	.	TRBJ1-5	CASSLKGDRGGQPQHF	TGTGCCAGCAGTTTAAAGGGCGATAGGGGTGGCCAGCCCCAGCATTTT
TRBV27	.	TRBD2	TRBJ2-7	CASRLAGTPYEQYF	TGTGCCAGCAGACTAGCGGGGACCCCCTACGAGCAGTACTTC
TRBV19	.	.	TRBJ1-5	CASSMTTLRRIYQPQHF	TGTGCCAGTAGTATGACGACCCTAAGGAGGATTTATCAGCCCCAGCATTTT
TRBV7-8	once	TRBD1	TRBJ2-2	CASSTRTGANTGELFF	TGTGCCAGCAGCACACGGACAGGTGCGAACACCGGGGAGCTGTTTTTT
TRBV10-2	.	TRBD2	TRBJ2-3	CASMGLAGADTQYF	TGCGCCAGCATGGGACTAGCGGGAGCAGATACGCAGTATTTT
TRBV28	.	.	TRBJ1-2	CASSTAGAYYGYTF	TGTGCCAGCAGCACCGCGGGGGCTTACTATGGCTACACCTTC
TRBV27	.	TRBD1	TRBJ2-6	CASSFRGQGGPGANVLTF	TGTGCCAGCAGTTTCCGGGGACAGGGGGGTCCAGGGGCCAACGTCCTGACTTTC
TRBV19	.	.	TRBJ2-7	CASSIGPLAGSYEQYF	TGTGCCAGTAGTATAGGGCCGCTAGCCGGCTCCTACGAGCAGTACTTC
TRBV23-1	.	TRBD1	TRBJ1-1	CASRVGGKGASGTEAFF	TGCGCCAGCAGGGTGGGTGGAAAGGGGGCGTCAGGCACTGAAGCTTTCTTT
TRBV5-1	.	.	TRBJ2-7	CASSPRTRNEQYF	TGCGCCAGCAGCCCTAGGACACGGAACGAGCAGTACTTC
TRBV21-1	.	.	TRBJ2-6	CASSLINVTGGFGANVLTF	TGTGCCAGCAGCCTGATAAATGTGACAGGGGGCTTTGGGGCCAACGTCCTGACTTTC
TRBV7-8	.	.	TRBJ1-5	CASSPLVGGGQPQRF	TGTGCCAGCAGCCCCTTAGTAGGCGGGGGGCAGCCCCAGCGTTTT
TRBV19	.	.	TRBJ2-2	CASSIASTGELFF	TGTGCCAGTAGTATTGCGAGCACCGGGGAGCTGTTTTTT
TRBV6-5	.	TRBD2	TRBJ2-1	CASSYWSGGPNNEQFF	TGTGCCAGCAGTTACTGGAGCGGGGGGCCGAACAATGAGCAGTTCTTC
TRBV19	.	TRBD1	TRBJ2-7	CASSTHGQAGYEQYF	TGTGCCAGTAGTACCCACGGACAGGCCGGATACGAGCAGTACTTC
TRBV7-9	.	.	TRBJ1-6	CASSLVDLGLSNSPLHF	TGTGCCAGCAGCTTAGTTGATTTGGGCCTTAGTAATTCACCCCTCCACTTT